The T cell receptor beta chain under discussion was sequenced for a study of T-cell memory formation after mild COVID-19 (dated by TCRdb to about 2021). In the study overall: TCR sequence clusters from the two donors were found to be largely donor specific. In a couple of donors, T-cell clones that expanded and contracted after mild COVID-19 were followed by sequencing TCRalpha and TCRbeta repertoires longitudinally. Two young, previously healthy adult volunteers, one female and one male, were included in the cohort.

This clonotype has only a few counts. No antigen is known for it. No much larger clone exists at a distance of one base, and base qualities are not known. TCRdb records Illumina NovaSeq 6000 as the sequencer. Using 5'RACE with constant-segment primers, TCRalpha and TCRbeta cDNA libraries were constructed, with sample barcodes and unique molecular identifiers added in the process. RNA was extracted from every sample with Trizol reagent. Amplification of the libraries took two PCR steps, and the second step added a second sample barcode plus Illumina TruSeq adapters. Sequencing of libraries was performed on an Illumina NovaSeq with 2 x 150 bp paired-end reads. The study's processing was this. Demultiplexing of reads and collapsing into UMI-guided consensus sequences were performed with migec v1.2.7. With mixcr v2.1.11, UMI consensuses were aligned to TRA and TRB V and J templates and assembled into clonotypes. Expanded or contracted clonotypes were those called significant by both edgeR and NoisET, with noise models trained on biological replicates. edgeR calls used a false discovery rate-adjusted p below 0.01 and a log2 fold-change threshold of 1. As an exploratory analysis of dynamics, max-normalized trajectories of the 1000 most abundant clonotypes were examined with PCA combined with hierarchical clustering. The CD4 or CD8 phenotype of responding clones was assigned using the separately sequenced CD4+ and CD8+ repertoires. TCRdb cleaned the public reads at Q25 with fastp, built clones with MiXCR and kept in-frame beta chains. Entries that share a CDR3 protein sequence are merged under the most common genes and DNA. TCRdb, not the authors, supplied the V and J calls. This sample has roughly 170,000 distinct CDR3 sequences in its table, and under 20% of those were observed once. Together, the top ten hold 3% to 4.5% of the sample.

General study outcomes and caveats: Clones that contracted from day 15 to 85 showed balanced CD4/CD8 phenotypes, whereas a second wave of clones that expanded from day 15 to 37 leaned towards CD4+. Contracting CD4+ clones were located mainly in the CM and EM memory subsets, whereas CD8+ clones were found to be enriched in EMRA. The detection of some responding clones in pre-infection memory suggests that pre-existing cross-reactive memory T cells joined the SARS-CoV-2 response. The study included only a couple of mild cases, and larger cohorts that include severe cases with pre-infection samples were judged to be necessary. SARS-CoV-2 specificity was not confirmed for the second-wave clones peaking on day 37.

Ficoll-Paque density gradient centrifugation was the method used to isolate PBMCs. Sequencing used PBMCs or a T cell subset sorted from them (not recorded which). The receptor's source is a man aged 18 to 30 who had mild COVID-19 (a few samples of this study predate the infection). The sample titles of this study are shuffled in the database, so cell type and time point are left out; the donor was told from shared clones.

The DNA reads TGTGCCAGCATATCTGTGGGGGAGGAGACCCAGTACTTC. Its protein product is CASISVGEETQYF. The chain uses TRBV28 and TRBJ2-5; the D gene is tentatively TRBD1 or TRBD2, each matching 5 bases. Trimming takes 7 bases from V and 5 bases from J, and the germline ends sit 14 bases apart. Its CDR3 holds 13 amino acids, cysteine through phenylalanine. Of all the DNA, just the CDR3 is kept, 39 bases in frame from base 1. CDR1 and CDR2 are drawn from the germline V gene: MDHEN, SYDVKM.